One sample yielded the 19 T cell receptor beta chains listed below, sequenced in a study of CD8+ T cells in alopecia areata. RNA, once extracted, was reverse transcribed into cDNA for use as the sequencing template. Sequenced by immunoSEQ multiplex PCR; TCRdb stores in-frame clones only, minus some. The sample yields more than 85,000 clones, around 60% seen once. As for treatment: oral pan-JAK inhibitor, 5-10 mg twice daily. This specimen consisted of CD8+ T cells sorted from blood, obtained at week 4, from a patient treated with tofacitinib. These receptors all stem from a human donor with alopecia areata.

The gene calls are TRBV4-3 and TRBJ2-7; D is perhaps TRBD1 (6 bases). Per germline, CDR1 LGHNA and CDR2 YSLEER. V lost 0 bases and J 4 bases, leaving 16 bases between the germline ends. There are 16 residues in the CDR3. CDR3: CASSQDSQGRGYEQYF. The CDR3 DNA follows: TGCGCCAGCAGCCAAGATTCACAGGGTCGGGGATACGAGCAGTACTTC.

The chain is built from TRBV2 and TRBJ2-3, with 7 bases fitting TRBD2. Per germline, CDR1 SNHLY and CDR2 FYNNEI. V was pared by 7 bases and J by 4 bases, with 5 bases of the junction left unmatched. The CDR3 loop spans 13 amino acids. CDR3 loop: CASNRLAPDTQYF. The CDR3 coding sequence is TGTGCCAGCAACAGACTAGCCCCAGATACGCAGTATTTT.

This clone was seen a handful of times. The V gene is TRBV2, the J gene TRBJ1-5; no definite D call. The germline V gene has CDR1 SNHLY and CDR2 FYNNEI. With 7 bases removed from V and 4 bases from J, the gap between germline ends came to 11 bases. This CDR3 region has 13 residues. CDR3 sequence: CASMPALNQPQHF. The CDR3 DNA reads as TGTGCCAGCATGCCTGCCTTGAATCAGCCCCAGCATTTT.

The chain has TRBV5-6 and TRBJ2-7, with TRBD1 matching over 8 bases. This CDR3 is 13 amino acids long. CDR1 is SGHDT and CDR2 is YYEEEE in the germline V gene. V gave up 5 bases and J gave up 6 bases; unmatched junction bases: 7. CDR3 sequence reads: CASRRTGLIEQYF. CDR3 DNA sequence: TGTGCCAGCAGACGGACAGGGCTGATCGAGCAGTACTTC. Using reference TRBV5-6 and TRBJ2-7 for the parts outside the CDR3, the full variable domain is DAGVTQSPTHLIKTRGQQVTLRCSPKSGHDTVSWYQQALGQGPQFIFQYYEEEERQRGNFPDRFSGHQFPNYSSELNVNALLLGDSALYLCASRRTGLIEQYFGPGTRLTVT.

V and J are TRBV2 and TRBJ2-5; 11 positions match TRBD2. The germline V gene encodes CDR1 SNHLY and CDR2 FYNNEI. This CDR3 is 15 amino acids long. Trimming at V came to 9 bases and at J to 5 bases, leaving 11 bases not matched to a gene. The CDR3 loop is CASRPGLAARETQYF. CDR3 coding DNA: TGTGCCAGTCGACCGGGACTAGCGGCCCGGGAGACCCAGTACTTC.

The count of this clone is one. The chain carries TRBV2 and TRBJ2-7; the D gene is possibly TRBD1 (5 bases). V was trimmed by 0 bases and J by 1 base, leaving 7 bases between them. Germline CDR1 reads SNHLY; CDR2 reads FYNNEI. There are 14 residues in the CDR3. CDR3 protein: CASSEASGSYEQYF. The DNA of the CDR3 is TGTGCCAGCAGTGAAGCCTCAGGGTCCTACGAGCAGTACTTC.

The chain couples TRBV6-5 to TRBJ1-5; possibly TRBD1 for D (5 bases). The V gene lost 5 bases and the J gene lost 7 bases, with 12 bases spanning the gap. CDR3 length: 13 residues. CDR1 MNHEY and CDR2 SVGAGI come from the germline V gene. The CDR3, as DNA: TGTGCCAGCAGTGGGCGGGACGGACAGCCCCAGCATTTT. This translates into CASSGRDGQPQHF.

V and J are TRBV29-1 and TRBJ2-4; 7 positions agree with TRBD1. CDR3 size: 17 residues. The V segment lost 1 base and the J segment 0 bases; nucleotides outside the gene matches: 9. Germline-derived CDR1 and CDR2 are SQVTM and ANQGSEA. As DNA, the CDR3 is TGCAGCGTTGAAGTGTTTGACAGGGCCATAGCCAAAAACATTCAGTACTTC. It yields the protein CSVEVFDRAIAKNIQYF.

This sequence joins TRBV18 and TRBJ2-7, with 7 bases identical to TRBD1. The CDR3 contains 15 residues. V gave up 2 bases and J gave up 2 bases; unmatched junction bases: 6. CDR1 is KGHSH and CDR2 is LQKENI in the germline V gene. In DNA form, the CDR3 reads TGTGCCAGCTCACCAGCAGGACAGGTCCCCTACGAGCAGTACTTC. Translating gives CASSPAGQVPYEQYF. The whole variable domain, remainder taken from reference TRBV18 and TRBJ2-7, is NAGVMQNPRHLVRRRGQEARLRCSPMKGHSHVYWYRQLPEEGLKFMVYLQKENIIDESGMPKERFSAEFPKEGPSILRIQQVVRGDSAAYFCASSPAGQVPYEQYFGPGTRLTVT.

Only one count was recorded for this clone. The chain links TRBV7-3 to TRBJ2-5; tentatively, D is TRBD1 (5 bases). The CDR3 length is 15 residues. Germline assignment: CDR1 SGHTA and CDR2 FQGTGA. V gave up 5 bases and J gave up 4 bases, with 17 bases separating them. The CDR3 protein is CASSPTAGSTETQYF. CDR3 DNA sequence: TGTGCCAGCAGCCCCACAGCAGGGTCGACAGAGACCCAGTACTTC. The full variable domain, rest sourced from reference TRBV7-3 and TRBJ2-5, is GAGVSQTPSNKVTEKGKYVELRCDPISGHTALYWYRQSLGQGPEFLIYFQGTGAADDSGLPNDRFFAVRPEGSVSTLKIQRTERGDSAVYLCASSPTAGSTETQYFGPGTRLLVL.

The chain carries TRBV29-1 and TRBJ1-1; D gene unclear. CDR1 is SQVTM, CDR2 ANQGSEA, per germline. The CDR3 totals 14 residues. Trimming removed 7 bases from V and 2 bases from J, with 17 bases in between. The CDR3 reads CSAGGQERNTEAFF. CDR3 nucleotides: TGCAGCGCAGGCGGGCAGGAGAGAAACACTGAAGCTTTCTTT. The complete variable domain, with remaining parts taken from reference TRBV29-1 and TRBJ1-1, reads SAVISQKPSRDICQRGTSLTIQCQVDSQVTMMFWYRQQPGQSLTLIATANQGSEATYESGFVIDKFPISRPNLTFSTLTVSNMSPEDSSIYLCSAGGQERNTEAFFGQGTRLTVV.

The chain combines TRBV7-9 with TRBJ2-1, with D possibly TRBD2 on 5 matching bases. This CDR3 is built from 15 residues. Germline V CDR1 and CDR2: SEHNR, FQNEAQ (reference sequence). The ends were cut back, 2 bases at V and 2 bases at J, with 10 bases in the middle. CDR3: CASSLSGSAYNEQFF. The CDR3 region has the DNA TGTGCCAGCAGCTTATCGGGGAGCGCCTACAATGAGCAGTTCTTC.

Points on this clone: A far more abundant clone sits one base away, making this likely a read error. The chain is built from TRBV27 and TRBJ2-3; perhaps TRBD2 as D (6 bases). Trimming left V 5 bases short and J 1 base short, with 13 bases between. Germline CDR1 MNHEY, CDR2 SMNVEV (reference sequence). The CDR3 is 15 residues long. In nucleotides, the CDR3 is TGTGCCAGCAGTGGCGGAACGGGAGGCACAGATACGCAGTATTTT. Amino acid sequence: CASSGGTGGTDTQYF.

The gene calls are TRBV5-7 and TRBJ1-4, with D perhaps matching TRBD1 (5 bases). TRBV5-7 is an ORF, with its function uncertain. The length of the CDR3 is 15 residues. The germline V and J ends were trimmed by 0 bases and 0 bases, with 6 bases remaining between them. The CDR3 reads CASSLAGPTNEKLFF. CDR3 in DNA: TGTGCCAGCAGCTTGGCGGGACCAACTAATGAAAAACTGTTTTTT.

The genes are TRBV28 and TRBJ2-1; TRBD2 matches 8 bases. The length of the CDR3 is 16 residues. V was clipped by 4 bases and J by 0 bases; unmatched bases: 5. The V gene's germline CDR1 is MDHEN and CDR2 SYDVKM. CDR3 nucleotide sequence: TGTGCCAGCAGTTCTCTAGCGGGCAGCTCCTACAATGAGCAGTTCTTC. Translating gives CASSSLAGSSYNEQFF.

This clone was counted a few times. This chain uses TRBV7-9 with TRBJ2-7; TRBD1 matches 8 bases. This CDR3 is 15 amino acids long. Germline CDR1 SEHNR, CDR2 FQNEAQ (reference sequence). With 4 bases clipped from V and 3 bases from J, the junction kept 8 bases outside the gene matches. The CDR3 bases are TGTGCCAGCAGCTCTCTGGGACAGGATCACTACGAGCAGTACTTC. This gives the protein CASSSLGQDHYEQYF.

This clone appeared a few times. The chain carries TRBV9 and TRBJ2-3; 12 nucleotides line up with TRBD2. The CDR3 is 16 amino acids. Germline trimming cut 3 bases from V and 4 bases from J; bases unmatched to any gene: 6. Germline V lookup: CDR1 SGDLS, CDR2 YYNGEE. CDR3 sequence reads: CASSALAGGTADTQYF. The CDR3 region has the DNA TGTGCCAGCAGCGCACTAGCGGGGGGTACAGCAGATACGCAGTATTTT.

This chain joins TRBV6-6 and TRBJ2-3; weak D call: TRBD2 (6 bases). CDR3 length equals 16 residues. Germline CDR1 and CDR2: MNHNY and SVGAGI (reference sequence). Trimming took off 6 bases at V and 4 bases at J, with 20 bases between the two ends. CDR3 in DNA: TGTGCCAGCAGACCCCGGCGGGGAGAGGCAGCAGATACGCAGTATTTT. It specifies CASRPRRGEAADTQYF.

This rearrangement joins TRBV29-1 to TRBJ2-5; the D gene could be TRBD1 or TRBD2 (6 bases each). Germline assignment: CDR1 SQVTM and CDR2 ANQGSEA. Trimming cost V 4 bases and J 3 bases, with 18 bases left between them. This CDR3 region has 15 residues. In DNA form, the CDR3 reads TGCAGCGTTGTTGGGGGGAGAGGGGGAGAAGAGACCCAGTACTTC. Protein: CSVVGGRGGEETQYF.